This T cell receptor (beta chain) was sequenced for a study of blood T cell repertoires in COVID-19. TCRdb's table, derived via immunoSEQ multiplex PCR, lists solely in-frame clones and lacks some. The repertoire holds 200,000 to 250,000 clones, with 85% to 90% as singletons. Recruits, aged about 18 to 100 years, lived in 25 or so US areas. This clonotype originated in a woman in her 50s who had recovered from COVID-19. The sample was PBMCs or T cells enriched from blood (not recorded which).

The CDR3: CASSSAGASGTQYF. The CDR3 nucleotides read TGTGCCAGCAGTTCCGCCGGCGCCTCGGGGACCCAGTACTTC. The chain combines TRBV28 with TRBJ2-5; D ambiguous. The CDR3 consists of 14 residues. V shed 4 bases and J shed 7 bases, with 16 bases lying between them. From germline, CDR1 is MDHEN and CDR2 SYDVKM. The variable domain in full, completed from reference TRBV28 and TRBJ2-5, reads DVKVTQSSRYLVKRTGEKVFLECVQDMDHENMFWYRQDPGLGLRLIYFSYDVKMKEKGDIPEGYSVSREKKERFSLILESASTNQTSMYLCASSSAGASGTQYFGPGTRLLVL.